A selection of T cell receptor beta chains follows, all from one sample in a study of cytomegalovirus exposure and HLA in healthy donors. The data were produced by immunoSEQ multiplex PCR, yet TCRdb's version contains in-frame clones alone and is incomplete. The table lists about 160,000 clones, approximately 80% of them singletons. What was sequenced was PBMCs. These receptors were taken from a male donor in good health and CMV-seronegative. Both conserved end residues are part of each CDR3. The order of the fields is J gene, clone size, V gene, D gene, CDR3 DNA, CDR3 protein. A D gene is named only where the DNA matches it firmly. Only some rows state a clone size, as once, few, many or a class for expanded clones.

TRBJ2-7	NA	TRBV28	TRBD2	TGTGCCAGCACCATTACTGGGGCGGGAGGGTCCTACGAGCAGTACTTC	CASTITGAGGSYEQYF
TRBJ2-7	NA	TRBV6-1	TRBD2	TGTGCCAGCAGTGCGGTCCTAGCGGGAGGGCTGCCTAGGGAGCAGTACTTC	CASSAVLAGGLPREQYF
TRBJ1-2	NA	TRBV19	NA	TGTGCCAGTAATCTCGGCCGGGGGTTAGTTGACTATGGCTACACCTTC	CASNLGRGLVDYGYTF
TRBJ2-7	NA	TRBV5-6	TRBD2	TGTGCCAGCAGGCTCCTGACTAGCGGGAGTAACGAGCAGTACTTC	CASRLLTSGSNEQYF
TRBJ2-5	NA	TRBV5-6	NA	TGTGCCAGCAGCTCTCAGACAGGCCGGCCCCAGTACTTC	CASSSQTGRPQYF
TRBJ1-6	NA	TRBV28	TRBD1	TGTGCCACGCAGGGGGCGAGGGGTGGGATATATAATTCACCCCTCCACTTT	CATQGARGGIYNSPLHF
TRBJ2-7	NA	TRBV5-4	TRBD2	TGTGCCAGCAGCTACAAGCGGGGGGGACCCTACGAGCAGTACTTC	CASSYKRGGPYEQYF
TRBJ2-5	NA	TRBV27	NA	TGTGCCAGCAGTATTGGGAGCCAGGGGGAGACCCAGTACTTC	CASSIGSQGETQYF
TRBJ2-7	NA	TRBV6-1	TRBD1	TGTGCCAGTCGGACAGGGGGCAAGAAGGACGAGCAGTACTTC	CASRTGGKKDEQYF
TRBJ2-5	NA	TRBV28	NA	TGTGCCAGCAGTTCAACTGCACTCCAAGAGACCCAGTACTTC	CASSSTALQETQYF
TRBJ2-1	NA	TRBV28	TRBD1	TGTGCCAGCAGTTTTGGATCTATGACAGGGTCGAACAATGAGCAGTTCTTC	CASSFGSMTGSNNEQFF
TRBJ1-2	NA	TRBV5-1	NA	TGCGCCAGCACCGTGGCCGGGTCTTCCTATGGCTACCCCTTC	CASTVAGSSYGYPF
TRBJ1-1	few	TRBV7-9	TRBD1	TGTGCCAGCAGCGGGGACAGGGAAGGACGGAACACTGAAGCTTTCTTT	CASSGDREGRNTEAFF
TRBJ1-5	NA	TRBV2	TRBD1	TGTGCCAGCAGTAAGACAGGGAGGAGCAATCAGCCCCAGCATTTT	CASSKTGRSNQPQHF
TRBJ1-2	NA	TRBV6-5	TRBD1	TGTGCCAGCAGTTCCGGGACAGGAGCCAGCTACACCTTC	CASSSGTGASYTF
TRBJ2-3	NA	TRBV7-7	TRBD1	TGTGCTAGCAGCCGCGACAGGGGTGGTGCAGATACGCAGTATTTT	CASSRDRGGADTQYF
TRBJ2-5	NA	TRBV6-8	TRBD2	TGTGCCAGCAGTTGGGACCGGGACTACCCTCAAGAGACCCAGTACTTC	CASSWDRDYPQETQYF
TRBJ2-2	NA	TRBV19	NA	TGTGCCAGTAGTATGGGGGGGAACACCGGGGAGCTGTTTTTT	CASSMGGNTGELFF
TRBJ2-7	NA	TRBV7-6	TRBD2	TGTGCCAGCAGTCTCACAACCGGACTAGCGGCTTCCTACGAGCAGTACTTC	CASSLTTGLAASYEQYF
TRBJ2-2	NA	TRBV7-3	NA	TGTGCCAGCAGCTTAACGTTGACAACCGGGGAGCTGTTTTTT	CASSLTLTTGELFF
TRBJ1-5	NA	TRBV5-5	TRBD1	TGTGCCAGCAGCTTTGGGACAGAGGGTACGAATCAGCCCCAGCATTTT	CASSFGTEGTNQPQHF
TRBJ2-2	NA	TRBV7-9	TRBD2	TGTGCCAGCAGCTTGGGACTAGCGGTAACCGGGGAGCTGTTTTTT	CASSLGLAVTGELFF
TRBJ2-5	NA	TRBV30	TRBD2	TGTGCCTGGACCCGTCCAGCTAGCGGGGCTAGCGGGGGTGAGACCCAGTACTTC	CAWTRPASGASGGETQYF
TRBJ2-1	NA	TRBV9	TRBD2	TGTGCCAGCAGCGTAGGGGCGGGGGGGTTGGTTGAGCAGTTCTTC	CASSVGAGGLVEQFF
TRBJ2-7	NA	TRBV5-4	TRBD2	TGTGCCAGCAGCTTGGGTAGCGGGGCTGCAAACGAGCAGTACTTC	CASSLGSGAANEQYF
TRBJ2-1	NA	TRBV4-2	NA	TGTGCCAGCAGCGCAGGCGCGGGCAGCTCCTACAATGAGCAGTTCTTC	CASSAGAGSSYNEQFF
TRBJ1-5	few	TRBV6-5	TRBD1	TGTGCCAGCAGTTGGACAGGGGGCTTCGATCAGCCCCAGCATTTT	CASSWTGGFDQPQHF
TRBJ1-2	NA	TRBV29-1	NA	TGCAGCGTTACGGGGGAATTTAGCTATGGCTACACCTTC	CSVTGEFSYGYTF
TRBJ2-7	NA	TRBV15	NA	TGTGCCACCAGCAGAGTTGGTCAGGGTGGCGAGCAGTACTTC	CATSRVGQGGEQYF